The clone carrying this T cell receptor beta chain was found many times. What it binds is not known. CDR3 regions of TCR beta were amplified from RNA transcripts. A first-round RT-PCR used HTBI primers, followed by a second-round multiplex PCR. TCRdb independently ran MiXCR on the multiplex PCR reads; one entry per CDR3 protein. Seen here are about 480,000 distinct CDR3 sequences, 13% to 15% observed once, and the top ten hold roughly 9.8%. The sample originates from a study of Graves' ophthalmopathy and Graves' hyperthyroidism. Study in general: Specimen type is peripheral blood, obtained at initial diagnosis before any treatment. Findings and limits, study-wide: Among expanded thyroid clonotypes above 0.001 frequency, most also occurred in blood. Separation of ophthalmopathy from stable hyperthyroidism was achieved by a 13-signature model, at 85% to 90% sensitivity and roughly 80% specificity.

This CDR3 has 14 amino acids. In germline, CDR1 is WSHSY, CDR2 SAAADI. Trimming cost V 7 bases and J 4 bases, with 16 bases left between them. The chain is built from TRBV10-2 and TRBJ1-1; no firm D call. Sample: blood. The clonotype comes from a woman aged 25 to 39 with Graves' ophthalmopathy. CDR3 in DNA: TGCGCCAGCACTCAAACGGGGTGGTTCACTGAAGCTTTCTTT. Translating gives CASTQTGWFTEAFF.